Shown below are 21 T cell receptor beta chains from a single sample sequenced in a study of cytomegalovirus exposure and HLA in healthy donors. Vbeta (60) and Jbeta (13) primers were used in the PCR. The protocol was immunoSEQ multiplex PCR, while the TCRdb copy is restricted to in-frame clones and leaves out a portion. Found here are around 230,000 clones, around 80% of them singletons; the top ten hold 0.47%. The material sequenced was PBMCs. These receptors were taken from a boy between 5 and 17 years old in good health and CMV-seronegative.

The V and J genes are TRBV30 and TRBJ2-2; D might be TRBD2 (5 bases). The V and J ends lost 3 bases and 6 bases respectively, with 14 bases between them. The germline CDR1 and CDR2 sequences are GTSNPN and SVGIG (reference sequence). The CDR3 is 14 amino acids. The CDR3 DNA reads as TGTGCCTGGAGCAAGGCTCTAGCAGCCGGGGAGCTGTTTTTT. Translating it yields CAWSKALAAGELFF.

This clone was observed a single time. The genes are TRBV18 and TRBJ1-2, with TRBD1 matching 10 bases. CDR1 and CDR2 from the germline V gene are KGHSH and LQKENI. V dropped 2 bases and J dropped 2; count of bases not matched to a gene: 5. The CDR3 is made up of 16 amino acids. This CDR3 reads CASSPSGTGENYGYTF. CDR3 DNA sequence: TGTGCCAGCTCACCATCTGGGACAGGGGAAAACTATGGCTACACCTTC.

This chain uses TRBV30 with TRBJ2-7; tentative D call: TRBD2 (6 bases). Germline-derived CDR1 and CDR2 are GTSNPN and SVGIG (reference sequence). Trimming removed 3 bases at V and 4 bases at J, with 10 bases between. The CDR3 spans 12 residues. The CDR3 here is CAWSVEGYEQYF. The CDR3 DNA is TGTGCCTGGAGCGTGGAGGGATACGAGCAGTACTTC.

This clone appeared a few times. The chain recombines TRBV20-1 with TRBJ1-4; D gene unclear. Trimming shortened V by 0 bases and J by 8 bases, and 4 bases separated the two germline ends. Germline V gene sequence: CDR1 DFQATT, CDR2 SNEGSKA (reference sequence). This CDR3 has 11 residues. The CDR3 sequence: CSARDREKLFF. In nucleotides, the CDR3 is TGCAGTGCTAGAGATCGGGAAAAACTGTTTTTT.

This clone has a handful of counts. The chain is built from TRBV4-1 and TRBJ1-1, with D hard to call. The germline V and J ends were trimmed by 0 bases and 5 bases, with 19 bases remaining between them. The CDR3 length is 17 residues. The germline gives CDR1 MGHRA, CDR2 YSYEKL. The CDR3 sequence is CASSQDLFSGVRTEAFF. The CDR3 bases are TGCGCCAGCAGCCAAGACCTGTTCAGCGGAGTGCGGACTGAAGCTTTCTTT.

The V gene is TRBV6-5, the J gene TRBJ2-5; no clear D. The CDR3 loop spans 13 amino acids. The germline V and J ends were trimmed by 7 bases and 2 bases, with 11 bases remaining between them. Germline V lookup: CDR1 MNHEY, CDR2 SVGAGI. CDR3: CASTVWQQETQYF. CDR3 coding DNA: TGTGCCAGCACCGTCTGGCAGCAAGAGACCCAGTACTTC.

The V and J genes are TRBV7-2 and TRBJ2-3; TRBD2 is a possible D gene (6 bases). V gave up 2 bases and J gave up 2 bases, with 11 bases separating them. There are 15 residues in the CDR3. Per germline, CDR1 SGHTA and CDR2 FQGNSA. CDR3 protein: CASSLSLAPTDTQYF. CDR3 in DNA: TGTGCCAGCAGCTTATCGCTAGCGCCCACAGATACGCAGTATTTT. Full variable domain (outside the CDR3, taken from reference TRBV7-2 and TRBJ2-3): GAGVSQSPSNKVTEKGKDVELRCDPISGHTALYWYRQSLGQGLEFLIYFQGNSAPDKSGLPSDRFSAERTGGSVSTLTIQRTQQEDSAVYLCASSLSLAPTDTQYFGPGTRLTVL.

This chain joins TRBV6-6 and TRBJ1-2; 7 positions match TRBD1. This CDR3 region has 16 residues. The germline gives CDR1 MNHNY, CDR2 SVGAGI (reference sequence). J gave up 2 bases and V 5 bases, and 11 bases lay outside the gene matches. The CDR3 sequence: CASSRRGQPSNYGYTF. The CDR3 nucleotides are TGTGCCAGCAGTAGGAGGGGACAGCCCTCGAACTATGGCTACACCTTC.

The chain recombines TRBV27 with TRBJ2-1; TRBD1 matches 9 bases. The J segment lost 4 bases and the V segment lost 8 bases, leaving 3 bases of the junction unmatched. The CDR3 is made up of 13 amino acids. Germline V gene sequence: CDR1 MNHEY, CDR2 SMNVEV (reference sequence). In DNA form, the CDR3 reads TGTGCCAGCGTGGGACAGGGATACAATGAGCAGTTCTTC. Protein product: CASVGQGYNEQFF.

The CDR3 reads CASIPPGQNGNTIYF. CDR3 DNA sequence: TGTGCCAGCATTCCACCGGGACAGAATGGAAACACCATATATTTT. The V and J genes are TRBV6-5 and TRBJ1-3; 7 nucleotides align to TRBD1. The CDR3 has 15 residues. Germline CDR1 and CDR2: MNHEY and SVGAGI. Unmatched junction bases numbered 9, after V lost 7 bases and J lost 3 bases.

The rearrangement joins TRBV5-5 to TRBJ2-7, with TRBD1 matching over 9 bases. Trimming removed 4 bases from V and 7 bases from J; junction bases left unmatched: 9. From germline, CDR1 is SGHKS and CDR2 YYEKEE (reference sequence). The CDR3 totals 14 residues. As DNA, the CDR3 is TGTGCCAGCAGCCCCGGGACAGGGCTAGGGGAGCAGTACTTC. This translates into CASSPGTGLGEQYF. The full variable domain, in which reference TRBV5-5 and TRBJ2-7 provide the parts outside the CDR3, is DAGVTQSPTHLIKTRGQQVTLRCSPISGHKSVSWYQQVLGQGPQFIFQYYEKEERGRGNFPDRFSARQFPNYSSELNVNALLLGDSALYLCASSPGTGLGEQYFGPGTRLTVT.

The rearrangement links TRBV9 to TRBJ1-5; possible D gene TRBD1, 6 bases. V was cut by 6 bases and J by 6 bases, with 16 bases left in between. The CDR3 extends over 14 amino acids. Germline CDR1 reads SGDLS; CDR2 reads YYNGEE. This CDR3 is CASTKQGEGQPQHF. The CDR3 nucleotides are TGTGCCAGCACTAAACAGGGAGAAGGTCAGCCCCAGCATTTT.

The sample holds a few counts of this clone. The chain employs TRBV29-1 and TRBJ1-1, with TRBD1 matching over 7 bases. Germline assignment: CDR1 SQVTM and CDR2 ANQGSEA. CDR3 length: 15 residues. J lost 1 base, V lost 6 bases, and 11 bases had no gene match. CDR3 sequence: CSVQGIRSENTEAFF. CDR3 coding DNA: TGCAGCGTACAGGGGATTCGGAGTGAGAACACTGAAGCTTTCTTT.

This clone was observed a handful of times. The CDR3 DNA follows: TGCGCCAGCAGCCCCCTTCGGGGGGGCCCGGGTAATGAAAAACTGTTTTTT. Its translation is CASSPLRGGPGNEKLFF. The J gene is TRBJ1-4, the V gene TRBV5-1, with D possibly matching TRBD1 (6 bases). Germline lookup yields CDR1 SGHRS and CDR2 YFSETQ. Trimming stripped 4 bases from V and 4 bases from J, with 20 bases between. The CDR3 is made up of 17 amino acids.

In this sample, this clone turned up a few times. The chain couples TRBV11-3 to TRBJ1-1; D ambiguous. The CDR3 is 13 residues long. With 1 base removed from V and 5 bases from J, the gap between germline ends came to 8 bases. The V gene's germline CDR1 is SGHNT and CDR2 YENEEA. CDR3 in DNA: TGTGCCAGCAGCTTAGCCGGGAGGACTGAAGCTTTCTTT. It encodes CASSLAGRTEAFF.

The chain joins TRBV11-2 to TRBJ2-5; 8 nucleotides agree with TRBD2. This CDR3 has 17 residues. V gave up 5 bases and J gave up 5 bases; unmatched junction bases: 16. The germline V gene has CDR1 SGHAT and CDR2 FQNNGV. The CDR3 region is CASSQDGGGYLGETQYF. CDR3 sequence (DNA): TGTGCCAGCAGCCAGGACGGGGGGGGCTACCTAGGTGAGACCCAGTACTTC.

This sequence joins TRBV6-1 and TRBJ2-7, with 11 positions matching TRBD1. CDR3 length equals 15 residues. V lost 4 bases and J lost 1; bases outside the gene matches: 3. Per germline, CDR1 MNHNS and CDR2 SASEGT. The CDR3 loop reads CASSGGTGGSYEQYF. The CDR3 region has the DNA TGTGCCAGCAGTGGAGGGACAGGGGGATCCTACGAGCAGTACTTC.

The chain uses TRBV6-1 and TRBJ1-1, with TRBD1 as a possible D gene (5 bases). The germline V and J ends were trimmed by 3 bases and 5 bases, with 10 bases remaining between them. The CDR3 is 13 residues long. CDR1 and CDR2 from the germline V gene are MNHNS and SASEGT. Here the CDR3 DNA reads TGTGCCAGCAGTGAGATCAAGGGGACTGAAGCTTTCTTT. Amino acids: CASSEIKGTEAFF.

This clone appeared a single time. This CDR3 reads CASSLRERVGYEQYF. CDR3 DNA sequence: TGTGCCAGCAGCCTTCGAGAACGCGTCGGCTACGAGCAGTACTTC. The rearrangement uses TRBV7-8 and TRBJ2-7; the D is unclear. This CDR3 comprises 15 residues. V was pared by 5 bases and J by 3 bases, with 17 bases between. Germline values: CDR1 SGHVS, CDR2 FQNEAQ. Combining the CDR3 with reference TRBV7-8 and TRBJ2-7 gives the whole variable domain GAGVSQSPRYKVAKRGQDVALRCDPISGHVSLFWYQQALGQGPEFLTYFQNEAQLDKSGLPSDRFFAERPEGSVSTLKIQRTQQEDSAVYLCASSLRERVGYEQYFGPGTRLTVT.

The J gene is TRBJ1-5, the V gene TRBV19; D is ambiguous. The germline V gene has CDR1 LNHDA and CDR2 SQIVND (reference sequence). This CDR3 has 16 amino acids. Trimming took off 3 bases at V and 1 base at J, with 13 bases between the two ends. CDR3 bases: TGTGCCAGTAGTATTACTCGGGAGATGAGCAATCAGCCCCAGCATTTT. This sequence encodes CASSITREMSNQPQHF.

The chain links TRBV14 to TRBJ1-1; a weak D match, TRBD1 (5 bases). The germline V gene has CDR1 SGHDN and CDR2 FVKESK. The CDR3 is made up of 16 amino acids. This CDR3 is CVSSPGGGRANTEAFF. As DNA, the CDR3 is TGTGTCTCCTCACCGGGGGGTGGGAGGGCGAACACTGAAGCTTTCTTT.